This TCR beta chain originates from a study of T cell responses to AZD1222 COVID-19 vaccine. Study conclusions and caveats: Among the donors, most were white British and more were female, and clonal diversity was possibly underestimated. Seropositive AZD1222 recipients at baseline numbered only five or six. Within unmutated variant regions lay the reported targets of nearly half of spike-specific TCRs.

Trimming took off 2 bases at V and 4 bases at J, with 16 bases between the two ends. CDR1 is SGDLS, CDR2 YYNGEE, per germline. There are 16 residues in the CDR3. This table comes from immunoSEQ multiplex PCR, and its TCRdb copy is limited to in-frame clones, with some not included. The repertoire holds more than 150,000 clones, with roughly nine tenths as singletons. Second-dose timings of about 4 or about 12 weeks were pooled. To note about this clone: Its antigen is still unknown.

This chain joins TRBV9 and TRBJ1-3; weak D call: TRBD1 (5 bases). The input for sequencing was peripheral blood, taken 28 days after the second AZD1222 dose. The sequence was collected from an adult who received the AZD1222 COVID-19 vaccine. In nucleotides, the CDR3 is TGTGCCAGCAGCGTTGGGCAGGGTGGGTACGGAAACACCATATATTTT. Its translation: CASSVGQGGYGNTIYF.